The present T cell receptor (beta chain) was sequenced within a study of T cells in localized non-small cell lung cancer. General study findings and limits: A median approximately 60 of the top 100 tumor clones appeared in adjacent lung.

Assay: immunoSEQ multiplex PCR; the TCRdb copy retains only in-frame clones and omits some. The data contain about 91,000 clones, about 91% of them singletons. The germline gives CDR1 SGHRS, CDR2 YFSETQ. V was shortened by 0 bases and J by 6 bases, with 7 bases between the two germline ends. The CDR3 is 13 amino acids. In this sample, this clone turned up once. Its target is not known. Other nucleotide sequences in the sample specify the same CDR3. The sequence derives from a man aged 40 to 75 with stage I squamous cell lung carcinoma. Sequencing used peripheral blood, obtained before any cancer treatment. This chain joins TRBV5-1 and TRBJ2-1; a possible D gene is TRBD1 (6 bases). CDR3 in amino acids: CASSLVGGNEQFF. The CDR3, as DNA: TGCGCCAGCAGCTTGGTAGGGGGCAATGAGCAGTTCTTC.